This T cell receptor beta chain was found in a study of CD8 T cells in Susac syndrome. Whole-study context: There were about six sequenced Susac syndrome patients with active disease and 8 or 9 in remission.

RNA totalling roughly 0.45 to 1 ug underwent reverse transcription with random hexamers. With immunoSEQ multiplex PCR, TCR beta CDR3 was amplified across 54 Vbeta and 13 Jbeta. TCRdb itself ran the immunoSEQ multiplex PCR reads through MiXCR, one entry per CDR3 protein. Seen here are about 120,000 distinct CDR3 sequences, more than 90% observed once, and the top ten hold around 0.21%. The CDR3 is 13 amino acids. V lost 3 bases to trimming and J lost 9 bases, with 12 bases between them. Germline V gives CDR1 PRHDT, CDR2 FYEKMQ (reference sequence). TCR beta from blood CD8+ and CD4+ T cells was sequenced. In contrast to the negatively isolated CD8+ and CD4+ T cells, TEMRA cells were FACS-enriched. This clonotype was seen only a few times.

Sequenced input: CD8+ T cells from PBMCs. The chain employs TRBV13 and TRBJ2-1; D gene unclear. The clonotype comes from a human donor with Susac syndrome. Written as DNA, the CDR3 is TGTGCCAGCAGCTTGGCACTTCAGAGTGAGCAGTTCTTC. This translates into CASSLALQSEQFF.